Listed below are T cell receptor beta chains from one sample, sequenced in a study of blood T cell repertoires in COVID-19. Libraries were prepared by immunoSEQ multiplex PCR; TCRdb keeps only in-frame clonotypes and omits some of them. The sample has over 250,000 clones, 80% to 90% seen once; the top ten hold under 2.5%. The sequencing input was PBMCs or T cells enriched from blood (not recorded which). Receptors were obtained from a woman aged 18-29 years who had recovered from COVID-19. Both conserved end residues are trimmed from each CDR3. Fields, in order: V gene, J gene, CDR3 protein.

TRBV29-1	TRBJ1-2	SVEETGGAIYGYT
TRBV7-2	TRBJ1-2	ASTTGGAGGDYGYT
TRBV7-7	TRBJ2-2	ASSRTANTGELF
TRBV27	TRBJ2-7	ASSSTGNEQY
TRBV7-9	TRBJ1-1	ASSFREGYTEAF
TRBV12-3/TRBV12-4	TRBJ2-1	ASSLFGRGAF
TRBV18	TRBJ1-1	ASSPPRGLWTEAF
TRBV6-5	TRBJ2-2	ASSYSAGGTGELF
TRBV5-1	TRBJ2-1	ASSLSGSFSYNEQF
TRBV10-3	TRBJ2-3	AISEGGSGGQQY